What follows are 6 T cell receptor delta chains derived from one specimen sequenced in a study of gamma-delta chains in newborns, infants, children. TCRdb re-called clones from the reads using CATT. The sample gives about 1,600 delta-chain clones, 35% to 50% of which show up once; about 18% is in the top ten. The sample was blood. The receptors derive from a child who had a fever.

This clone is judged hyperexpanded (1% or more). In the same sample, other DNA sequences code for this CDR3. The chain couples TRDV1 to TRDJ1; 12 positions match TRDD3. This CDR3 is built from 18 residues. The trim removed 1 base at V and 0 bases at J, leaving 6 bases unmatched. CDR1 is TSWWSYY, CDR2 QGS, per germline. This CDR3 is CALGERRWGIRYTDKLIF. In DNA, the CDR3 is TGTGCTCTTGGGGAACGTCGCTGGGGGATACGGTACACCGATAAACTCATCTTT.

Turning to this clone: This likely traces to a read error, being one base from a far larger clone. The chain has TRDV2 and TRDJ1, with D hard to call. The germline CDR1 and CDR2 sequences are GEAIGNYY and EKD. This CDR3 comprises 15 residues. Here the CDR3 reads CARDTVGYRGDKLIF. The CDR3 bases are TGTGCCCGTGACACGGTGGGCTATCGCGGCGATAAACTCATCTTT.

For this clone: This likely stems from a read error, as it lies one base from a far larger clone. In the same sample, other DNA sequences code for this CDR3. The chain employs TRDV1 and TRDJ1, with D hard to call. Germline CDR1 and CDR2: TSWWSYY and QGS. This CDR3 is 22 amino acids long. The chain's CDR3 is CALGDTIRVPWSFSLYTDKPIF. The CDR3 DNA reads TGTGCTCTTGGGGACACCATAAGGGTCCCGTGGTCGTTCTCCCTGTACACCGATAAACCCATCTTT.

On this clone itself: With a far larger clone one base away, a read error is the likely cause. This chain links TRDV3 with TRDJ1, with 7 bases matching TRDD3. V lost 2 bases and J lost 0; bases outside the gene matches: 21. The CDR3 has 19 amino acids. Germline CDR1 reads TVYSNPD; CDR2 reads GDNSRS (reference sequence). For the CDR3, the DNA is TGTGCCTTTTGGTCTCGACCTACTGGGGATCGCTGGTACACCGATAAACTCATCTTT. Translation gives CAFWSRPTGDRWYTDKLIF.

V gene TRDV2 combines with J gene TRDJ1; a weak D match, TRDD3 (6 bases). CDR1 and CDR2 from the germline V gene are GEAIGNYY and EKD. Trimming stripped 0 bases from V and 5 bases from J, with 33 bases between. The CDR3 length is 21 residues. This CDR3 reads CACDTLTRDTVGDSKRDKLIF. For the CDR3, the DNA is TGTGCCTGTGACACCTTAACTCGTGACACCGTCGGGGATTCTAAACGGGATAAACTCATCTTT.

Remarks on this clone: A much bigger clone sits one base away, suggesting this may be a read error. J is TRDJ1 and V is TRDV2; 9 bases map to TRDD3. CDR3 size: 23 residues. Germline CDR1 GEAIGNYY, CDR2 EKD. Trimming removed 0 bases from V and 0 bases from J; junction bases left unmatched: 25. The DNA of the CDR3 is TGTGCCTGTGACACCGCAACCCTACCGGGGGTCGAGGGGGATACTCAACACACCGATAAACTCATCTTT. This sequence encodes CACDTATLPGVEGDTQHTDKLIF.